This TCR beta chain was found in a study of radiotherapy plus CTLA-4 blockade in lung cancer. This clone was counted once. Its cognate antigen is unknown. The table came from immunoSEQ multiplex PCR; TCRdb's copy has only in-frame clones and leaves some out. Among around 85,000 clones listed, around 86% were seen once. The length of the CDR3 is 15 residues. J gave up 6 bases and V 6 bases, and 9 bases lay outside the gene matches. The germline V gene has CDR1 ENHRY and CDR2 SYGVKD. Participants had chemo-refractory metastatic non-small-cell lung cancer and were treated with focal radiation plus ipilimumab CTLA-4 blockade. General study results and limits: Researchers report tumor-derived TCR clones expanding in blood after radiotherapy plus ipilimumab.

The rearrangement links TRBV10-3 to TRBJ2-2; 8 bases fit TRBD2. The TCR comes from a human donor with non-small cell lung cancer who had a partial response to radiotherapy plus ipilimumab. Here the sequenced sample was peripheral blood, taken from a patient treated with radiotherapy plus ipilimumab. The CDR3 loop reads CAIRSAGDTSGELFF. In DNA, the CDR3 is TGTGCCATCAGGTCAGCGGGGGACACTTCCGGGGAGCTGTTTTTT.